What follows is one T cell receptor (beta chain) and its context. The CDR3 contains 16 residues. Trimming cost V 1 base and J 7 bases; bases outside gene matches: 12. Germline V gene lookup returns CDR1 GTSNPN and CDR2 SVGIG (reference sequence). These data belong to a study of cytomegalovirus exposure and HLA in healthy donors. Clones were sequenced by immunoSEQ multiplex PCR, and TCRdb holds only the in-frame ones, with some missing. The sample carries about 200,000 clones, 81% recorded once. The receptor was isolated from a woman aged 25 to 39 in good health and CMV-seronegative. The chain combines TRBV30 with TRBJ2-7; 11 nucleotides line up with TRBD2. The sequenced sample was PBMCs. CDR3 protein: CAWSGLAGRLLWEQYF. The CDR3 DNA reads TGTGCCTGGAGTGGACTAGCGGGAAGGTTGTTGTGGGAGCAGTACTTC.